Each of the 5 T cell receptor beta chains below was sequenced from the same sample in a study of CD8+CD57+ T cells in acquired aplastic anemia (dated by TCRdb to about 2018). Flow cytometry had shown CD8+CD57+ cell expansion in the patients selected for sequencing. Sequenced using an Illumina HiSeq 2000. Profiling of TCR beta VDJ combinations and CDR3 sequences used genomic DNA as the template. TCRdb's own reprocessing of the public reads used fastp at Q25 and MiXCR and kept productive beta chains. Rows with a matching CDR3 protein are joined into one entry that keeps the most common DNA and genes. This sample gives 260,000 or so distinct CDR3 sequences in total; about 44% of them show up just once. 7% to 10% of the sample lies in the top ten. Sequencing was done on a sample of sorted CD4+, CD8+, or CD8+CD57+ T cells (not recorded which) from PBMCs. The receptors were sampled from a human donor with aplastic anemia.

This clonotype was observed at least ten times. The CDR3 reads CASSGNRVYGYTF. The CDR3 DNA sequence: TGTGCCAGCAGTGGAAACAGGGTCTATGGCTACACCTTC. J is TRBJ1-2 and V is TRBV9, with a tentative D call TRBD1 (6 bases). CDR3 length: 13 residues. Germline V gene data show CDR1 as SGDLS and CDR2 as YYNGEE. Trimming pared 5 bases from V and 4 bases from J, leaving 12 bases between.

The chain is built from TRBV10-3 and TRBJ1-6; D call uncertain. V was pared by 0 bases and J by 9 bases, with 3 bases between. Germline V gene sequence: CDR1 ENHRY, CDR2 SYGVKD. The CDR3 runs 12 residues. The CDR3, as DNA: TGTGCCATCAGTGAGTCGCCTTCACCCCTCCACTTT. Protein product: CAISESPSPLHF.

This clonotype was seen a handful of times. This chain links TRBV19 with TRBJ2-3; D not resolved. The V gene's germline CDR1 is LNHDA and CDR2 SQIVND (reference sequence). The CDR3 has 13 residues. V was cut by 2 bases and J by 4 bases, with 7 bases left in between. CDR3 loop: CASSIYAPDTQYF. CDR3 sequence (DNA): TGTGCCAGTAGTATATACGCCCCAGATACGCAGTATTTT.

In its sample, this clonotype was seen many times. The chain employs TRBV2 and TRBJ2-7; 9 positions match TRBD1. After removal of 6 bases from V and 1 base from J, the junction contained 10 bases not matched to a gene. The CDR3 contains 16 residues. CDR1 SNHLY and CDR2 FYNNEI come from the germline V gene. The CDR3 nucleotides read TGTGCCAGCAGCGGGCTCCGGGACAGGGTATCCTACGAGCAGTACTTC. As protein: CASSGLRDRVSYEQYF.

The chain carries TRBV10-3 and TRBJ2-7; TRBD1 agrees at 7 bases. V lost 3 bases, J lost 3 bases, and 5 bases stayed unmatched. This CDR3 is built from 14 residues. Germline CDR1 is ENHRY and CDR2 is SYGVKD. CDR3 sequence: CAISDLRTGYEQYF. CDR3 coding DNA: TGTGCCATCAGTGATCTGAGGACAGGCTACGAGCAGTACTTC.